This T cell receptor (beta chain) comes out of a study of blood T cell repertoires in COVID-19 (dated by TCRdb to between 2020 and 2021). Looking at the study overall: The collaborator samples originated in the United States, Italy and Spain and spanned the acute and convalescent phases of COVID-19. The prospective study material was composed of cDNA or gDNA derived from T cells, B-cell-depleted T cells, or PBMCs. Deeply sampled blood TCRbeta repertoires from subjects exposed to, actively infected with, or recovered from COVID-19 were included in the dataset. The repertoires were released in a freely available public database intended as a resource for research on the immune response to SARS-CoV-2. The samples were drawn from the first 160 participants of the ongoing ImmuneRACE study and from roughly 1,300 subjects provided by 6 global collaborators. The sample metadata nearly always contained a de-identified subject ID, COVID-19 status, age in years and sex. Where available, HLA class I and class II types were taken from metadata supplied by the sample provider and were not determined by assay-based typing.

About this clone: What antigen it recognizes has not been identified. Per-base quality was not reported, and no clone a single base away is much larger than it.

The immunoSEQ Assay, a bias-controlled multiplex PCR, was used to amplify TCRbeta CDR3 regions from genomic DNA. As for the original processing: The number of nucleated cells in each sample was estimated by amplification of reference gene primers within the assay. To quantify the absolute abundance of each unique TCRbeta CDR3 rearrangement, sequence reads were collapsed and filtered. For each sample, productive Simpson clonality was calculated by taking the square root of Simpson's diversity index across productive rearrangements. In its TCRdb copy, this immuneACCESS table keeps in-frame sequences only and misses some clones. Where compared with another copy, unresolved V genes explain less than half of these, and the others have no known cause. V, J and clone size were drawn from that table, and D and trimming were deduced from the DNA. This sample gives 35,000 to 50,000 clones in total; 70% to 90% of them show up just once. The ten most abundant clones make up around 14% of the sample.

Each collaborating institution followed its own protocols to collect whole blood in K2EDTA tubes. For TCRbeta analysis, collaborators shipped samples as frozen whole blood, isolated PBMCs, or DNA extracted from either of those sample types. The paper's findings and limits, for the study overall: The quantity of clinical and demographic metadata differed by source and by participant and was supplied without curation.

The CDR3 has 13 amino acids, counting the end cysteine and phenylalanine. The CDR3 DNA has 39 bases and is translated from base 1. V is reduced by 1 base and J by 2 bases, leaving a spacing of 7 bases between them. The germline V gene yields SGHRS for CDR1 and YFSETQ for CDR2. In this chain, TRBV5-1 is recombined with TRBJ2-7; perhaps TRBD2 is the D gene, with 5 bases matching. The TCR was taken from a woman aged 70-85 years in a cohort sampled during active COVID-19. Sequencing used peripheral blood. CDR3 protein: CASSLSGTYEQYF. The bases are TGCGCCAGCAGCTTGTCGGGAACCTACGAGCAGTACTTC.